One and the same sample provided the 8 T cell receptor beta chains below, sequenced in a study of OX40 agonist ivuxolimab in advanced cancers. Produced via immunoSEQ multiplex PCR; TCRdb's table is partial and in-frame only. The top ten clones hold around a third of a sample with approximately 30,000 clones, 75% to 90% of them seen once. The sequencing used CD4+ or CD8+ T cells sorted from blood, collected in a trial of the OX40 agonist ivuxolimab. The source is an adult with an advanced solid tumor such as melanoma, head and neck, liver or kidney cancer.

Here the CDR3 reads CASSLTGATSPLHF. CDR3 in DNA: TGTGCCAGCAGTCTAACAGGGGCCACTTCACCCCTCCACTTT. The gene calls are TRBV11-2 and TRBJ1-6; TRBD1 aligns across 7 bases. The length of the CDR3 is 14 residues. The ends lost 6 bases at V and 9 bases at J; junction bases unmatched: 8. Germline lookup yields CDR1 SGHAT and CDR2 FQNNGV.

This chain links TRBV5-1 with TRBJ1-6; TRBD1 matches 7 bases. Trimming removed 4 bases from V and 10 bases from J; junction bases left unmatched: 8. Germline V lookup: CDR1 SGHRS, CDR2 YFSETQ. This CDR3 region has 14 residues. CDR3 amino acids: CASSAGQAGSPLHF. The CDR3 nucleotides are TGCGCCAGCAGCGCAGGACAGGCAGGGTCACCCCTCCACTTT.

Only one count was recorded for this clone. The chain carries TRBV5-1 and TRBJ1-1; D possibly corresponds to TRBD1 (6 bases). The germline gives CDR1 SGHRS, CDR2 YFSETQ. Deletions cut 2 bases from V and 2 bases from J, with 10 bases between. The CDR3 extends over 14 amino acids. The CDR3 nucleotides are TGCGCCAGCAGCTTCGACAGGCGCAACACTGAAGCTTTCTTT. This gives the protein CASSFDRRNTEAFF.

The chain joins TRBV9 to TRBJ2-1, with D possibly called TRBD1 or TRBD2 (5 bases each). V lost 4 bases to trimming and J lost 0 bases, with 11 bases between them. Germline V gives CDR1 SGDLS, CDR2 YYNGEE. CDR3 length: 15 amino acids. CDR3 residues: CASSRGGGSYNEQFF. CDR3 coding DNA: TGTGCCAGCAGCCGCGGTGGGGGCTCCTACAATGAGCAGTTCTTC.

The gene calls are TRBV7-9 and TRBJ2-7, with TRBD2 matching 8 bases. The CDR3 covers 18 residues. V lost 4 bases, J lost 1 base, and 15 bases stayed unmatched. The germline gives CDR1 SEHNR, CDR2 FQNEAQ (reference sequence). CDR3 region: CASSSEKGGTRTSYEQYF. DNA for the CDR3: TGTGCCAGCAGCTCCGAAAAAGGCGGGACTAGAACATCCTACGAGCAGTACTTC.

On this clone itself: Mismatch with germline at one junction end may stem from a read error. The chain recombines TRBV4-1 with TRBJ2-1, with TRBD2 as a possible D gene (6 bases). Looked up from germline, CDR1 is MGHRA and CDR2 is YSYEKL. The CDR3 consists of 15 residues. CDR3 sequence reads: CASSQVRDSNNEQFF. CDR3 DNA: TGCGCCAGCAGCCAAGTCCGGGACTCCAACAATGAGCAGTTCTTC.

The CDR3 nucleotides are TGTGCCAGTAGTGCCGGACAGGGTAACACTGAAGCTTTCTTT. Encoded protein: CASSAGQGNTEAFF. The chain joins TRBV19 to TRBJ1-1; 8 nucleotides line up with TRBD1. CDR1 and CDR2 from the germline V gene are LNHDA and SQIVND (reference sequence). J gave up 2 bases and V 5 bases, and 4 bases lay outside the gene matches. The CDR3 has 14 residues.

This clone was seen only once. The chain recombines TRBV6-5 with TRBJ1-5; 8 nucleotides line up with TRBD1. After removal of 5 bases from V and 4 bases from J, the junction contained 7 bases not matched to a gene. CDR1 and CDR2 (germline): MNHEY, SVGAGI. This CDR3 contains 15 residues. CDR3 bases: TGTGCCAGCAGTAGGACAGGGAAGGGAAATCAGCCCCAGCATTTT. This codes for CASSRTGKGNQPQHF.